This TCR beta chain came from a study of beta chain features in type 1 diabetes. Sequencing targeted expressed TCRB transcripts, as all isolated RNA had been reverse transcribed. Profiling relied on immunoSEQ multiplex PCR, and the TCRdb table lists in-frame clones only, not all of them. The repertoire holds under 250,000 clones, with roughly 15% as singletons. CDR1 and CDR2 from the germline V gene are SGHTA and FQGNSA. The V gene lost 5 bases and the J gene lost 9 bases, with 17 bases spanning the gap. This CDR3 contains 13 residues. This clonotype was obtained from a woman aged 40-49 years in good health. Sequencing was performed on naive CD4+ T cells from blood. The chain links TRBV7-2 to TRBJ2-7; D gene ambiguous. CDR3 DNA sequence: TGTGCCAGCAGCCCCGCCCCAGCGTCCGGGCAGTACTTC. Protein product: CASSPAPASGQYF.